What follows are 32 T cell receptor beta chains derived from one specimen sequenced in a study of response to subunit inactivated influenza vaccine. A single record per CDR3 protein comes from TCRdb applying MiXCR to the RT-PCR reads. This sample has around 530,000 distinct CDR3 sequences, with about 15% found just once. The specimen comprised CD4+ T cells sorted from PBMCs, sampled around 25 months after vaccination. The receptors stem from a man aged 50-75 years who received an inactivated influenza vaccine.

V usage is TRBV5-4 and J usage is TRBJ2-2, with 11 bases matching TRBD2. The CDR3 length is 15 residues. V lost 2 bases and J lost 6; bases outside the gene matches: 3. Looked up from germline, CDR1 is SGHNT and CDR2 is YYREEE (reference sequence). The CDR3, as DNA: TGTGCCAGCAGCTTTAGCGGGGGGGCCGCCGGGGAGCTGTTTTTT. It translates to CASSFSGGAAGELFF.

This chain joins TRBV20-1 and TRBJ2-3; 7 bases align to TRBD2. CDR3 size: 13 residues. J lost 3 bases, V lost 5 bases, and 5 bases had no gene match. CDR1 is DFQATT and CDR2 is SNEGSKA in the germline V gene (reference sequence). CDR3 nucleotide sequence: TGCAGTGCTGCTATCGGGGGGACAGATACGCAGTATTTT. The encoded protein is CSAAIGGTDTQYF.

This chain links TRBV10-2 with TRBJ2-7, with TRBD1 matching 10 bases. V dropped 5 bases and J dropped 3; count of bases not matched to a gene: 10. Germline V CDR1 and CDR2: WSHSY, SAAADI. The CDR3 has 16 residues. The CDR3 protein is CASSLTGQGKGYEQYF. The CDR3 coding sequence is TGCGCCAGCAGTCTAACGGGACAGGGGAAAGGCTACGAGCAGTACTTC.

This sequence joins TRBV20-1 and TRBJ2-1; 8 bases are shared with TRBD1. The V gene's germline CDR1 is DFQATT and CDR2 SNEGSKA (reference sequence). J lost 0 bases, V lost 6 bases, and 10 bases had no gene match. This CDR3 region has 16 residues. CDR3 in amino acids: CSAREQGASSYNEQFF. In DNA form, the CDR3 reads TGCAGTGCCCGCGAGCAGGGGGCCAGCTCCTACAATGAGCAGTTCTTC.

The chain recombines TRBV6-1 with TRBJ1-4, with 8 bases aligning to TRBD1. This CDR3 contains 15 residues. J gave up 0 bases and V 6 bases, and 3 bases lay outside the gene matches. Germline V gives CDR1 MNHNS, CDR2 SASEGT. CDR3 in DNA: TGTGCCAGCAGGTCACAGGGGGCAACTAATGAAAAACTGTTTTTT. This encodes CASRSQGATNEKLFF.

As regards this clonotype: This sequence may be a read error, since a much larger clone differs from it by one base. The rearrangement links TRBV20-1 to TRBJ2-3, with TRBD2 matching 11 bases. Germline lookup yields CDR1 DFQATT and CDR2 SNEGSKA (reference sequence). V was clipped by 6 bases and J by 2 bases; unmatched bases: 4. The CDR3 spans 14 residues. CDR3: CSAKTSGVTDTQYF. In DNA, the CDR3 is TGCAGTGCCAAGACTAGCGGGGTCACAGATACGCAGTATTTT.

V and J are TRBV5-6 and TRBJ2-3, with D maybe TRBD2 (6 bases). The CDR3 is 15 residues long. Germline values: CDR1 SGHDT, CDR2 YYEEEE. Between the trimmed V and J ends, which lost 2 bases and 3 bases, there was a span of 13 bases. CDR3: CASSLGGRTTDTQYF. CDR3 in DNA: TGTGCCAGCAGCTTAGGAGGGAGAACGACAGATACGCAGTATTTT.

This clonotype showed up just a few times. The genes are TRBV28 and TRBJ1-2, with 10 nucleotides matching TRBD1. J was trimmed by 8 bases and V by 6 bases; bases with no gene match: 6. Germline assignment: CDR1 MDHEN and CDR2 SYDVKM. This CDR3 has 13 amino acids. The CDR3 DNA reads TGTGCCAGCAGATCTGGACAGGGGGGCGGCTACACCTTC. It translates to CASRSGQGGGYTF.

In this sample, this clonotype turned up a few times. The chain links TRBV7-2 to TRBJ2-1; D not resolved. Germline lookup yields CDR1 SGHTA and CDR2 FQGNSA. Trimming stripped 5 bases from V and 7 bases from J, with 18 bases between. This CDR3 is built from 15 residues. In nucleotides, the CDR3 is TGTGCCAGCAGCCCCGGGCCGACCGTCCGGAATGAGCAGTTCTTC. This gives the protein CASSPGPTVRNEQFF.

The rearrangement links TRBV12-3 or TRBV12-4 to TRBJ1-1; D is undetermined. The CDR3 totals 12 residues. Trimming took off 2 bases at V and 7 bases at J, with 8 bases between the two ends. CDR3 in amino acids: CASSLPVGEAFF. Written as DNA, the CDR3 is TGTGCCAGCAGTTTACCAGTGGGTGAAGCTTTCTTT.

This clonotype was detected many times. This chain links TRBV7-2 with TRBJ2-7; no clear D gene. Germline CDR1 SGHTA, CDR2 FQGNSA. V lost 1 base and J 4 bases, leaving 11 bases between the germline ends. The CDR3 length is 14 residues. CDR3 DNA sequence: TGTGCCAGCAGCTTAGTTTCCTCTCTGTACGAGCAGTACTTC. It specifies CASSLVSSLYEQYF.

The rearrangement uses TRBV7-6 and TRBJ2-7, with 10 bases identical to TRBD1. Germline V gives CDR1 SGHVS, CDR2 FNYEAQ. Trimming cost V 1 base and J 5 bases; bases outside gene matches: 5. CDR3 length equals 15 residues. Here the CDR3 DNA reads TGTGCCAGCAGCTTAGGGGGACAGGGGTACCACGAGCAGTACTTC. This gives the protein CASSLGGQGYHEQYF.

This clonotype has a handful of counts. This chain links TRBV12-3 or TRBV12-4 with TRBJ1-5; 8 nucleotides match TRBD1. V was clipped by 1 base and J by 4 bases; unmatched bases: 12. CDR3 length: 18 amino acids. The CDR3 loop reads CASSLGTGILLANQPQHF. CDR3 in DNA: TGTGCCAGCAGTTTAGGGACAGGGATTCTTTTAGCAAATCAGCCCCAGCATTTT.

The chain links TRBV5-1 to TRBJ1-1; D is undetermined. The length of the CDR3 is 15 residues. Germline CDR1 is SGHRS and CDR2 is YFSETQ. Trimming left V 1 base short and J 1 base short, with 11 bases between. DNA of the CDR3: TGCGCCAGCAGCTTGTTTGGAGCCCCGAACACTGAAGCTTTCTTT. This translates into CASSLFGAPNTEAFF.

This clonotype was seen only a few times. In DNA form, the CDR3 reads TGTGCCACCAGCGCAACAGGGAGCAATCAGCCCCAGCATTTT. This translates into CATSATGSNQPQHF. The V call is TRBV15, the J call TRBJ1-5; tentatively, D is TRBD1 (6 bases). The V gene's germline CDR1 is LNHNV and CDR2 YYDKDF (reference sequence). V lost 5 bases, J lost 1 base, and 9 bases lay in between. The CDR3 runs to 14 residues.

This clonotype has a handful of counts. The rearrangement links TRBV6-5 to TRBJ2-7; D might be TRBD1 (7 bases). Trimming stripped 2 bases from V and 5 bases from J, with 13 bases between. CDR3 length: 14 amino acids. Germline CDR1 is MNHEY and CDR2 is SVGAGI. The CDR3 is CASSYGRGAHEQYF. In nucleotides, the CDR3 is TGTGCCAGCAGTTACGGCAGGGGGGCCCACGAGCAGTACTTC.

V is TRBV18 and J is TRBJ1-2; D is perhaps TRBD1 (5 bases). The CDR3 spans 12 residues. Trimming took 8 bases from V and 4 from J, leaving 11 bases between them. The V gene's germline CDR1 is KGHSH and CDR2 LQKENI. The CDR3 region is CASAQGIYGYTF. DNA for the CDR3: TGTGCCAGCGCGCAGGGCATCTATGGCTACACCTTC.

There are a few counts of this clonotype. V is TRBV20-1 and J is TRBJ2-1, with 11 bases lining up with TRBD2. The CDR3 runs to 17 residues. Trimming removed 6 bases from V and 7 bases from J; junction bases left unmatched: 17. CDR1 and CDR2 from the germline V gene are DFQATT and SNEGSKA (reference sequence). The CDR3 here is CSAPLAGGRSIVNEQFF. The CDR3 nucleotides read TGCAGTGCCCCTCTAGCGGGAGGACGCTCGATAGTAAATGAGCAGTTCTTC.

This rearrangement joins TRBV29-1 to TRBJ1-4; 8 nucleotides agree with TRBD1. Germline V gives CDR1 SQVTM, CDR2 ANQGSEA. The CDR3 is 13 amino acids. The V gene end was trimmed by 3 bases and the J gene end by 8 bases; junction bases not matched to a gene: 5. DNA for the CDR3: TGCAGCGTTGAGACAGGGGTTGGGGAAAAACTGTTTTTT. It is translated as CSVETGVGEKLFF. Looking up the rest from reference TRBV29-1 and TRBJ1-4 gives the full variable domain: SAVISQKPSRDICQRGTSLTIQCQVDSQVTMMFWYRQQPGQSLTLIATANQGSEATYESGFVIDKFPISRPNLTFSTLTVSNMSPEDSSIYLCSVETGVGEKLFFGSGTQLSVL.

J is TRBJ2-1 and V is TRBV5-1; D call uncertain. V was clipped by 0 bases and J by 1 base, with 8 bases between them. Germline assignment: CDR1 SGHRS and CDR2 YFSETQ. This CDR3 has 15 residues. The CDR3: CASSLGARSYNEQFF. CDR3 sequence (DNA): TGCGCCAGCAGCTTGGGGGCGCGGTCCTACAATGAGCAGTTCTTC.

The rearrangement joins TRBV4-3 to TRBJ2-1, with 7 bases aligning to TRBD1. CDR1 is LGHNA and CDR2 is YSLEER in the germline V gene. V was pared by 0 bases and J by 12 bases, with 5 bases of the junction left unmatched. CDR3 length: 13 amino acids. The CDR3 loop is CASSQELRTGQFF. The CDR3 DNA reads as TGCGCCAGCAGCCAAGAGTTGCGGACAGGGCAGTTCTTC.

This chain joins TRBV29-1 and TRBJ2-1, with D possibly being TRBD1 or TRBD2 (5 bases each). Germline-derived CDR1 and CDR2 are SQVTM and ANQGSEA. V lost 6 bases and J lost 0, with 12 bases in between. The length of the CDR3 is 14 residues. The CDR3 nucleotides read TGCAGCGTCATCGGGACGCACTCCTACAATGAGCAGTTCTTC. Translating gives CSVIGTHSYNEQFF.

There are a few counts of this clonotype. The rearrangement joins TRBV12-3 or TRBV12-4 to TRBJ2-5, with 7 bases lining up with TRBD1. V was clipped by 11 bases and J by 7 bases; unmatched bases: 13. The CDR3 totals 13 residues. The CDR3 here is CAPTQGSPRTQYF. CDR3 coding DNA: TGTGCCCCGACACAGGGGAGCCCCCGGACCCAGTACTTC.

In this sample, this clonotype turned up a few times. The CDR3 DNA follows: TGCGCCAGCAGCCAAGACAGGGGCCCTGGGGCCAACGTCCTGACTTTC. Its translation: CASSQDRGPGANVLTF. The V gene is TRBV4-3, the J gene TRBJ2-6; a possible D gene is TRBD1 (6 bases). There are 16 residues in the CDR3. Germline V gene data show CDR1 as LGHNA and CDR2 as YSLEER. Trimming cost V 0 bases and J 2 bases, with 8 bases left between them.

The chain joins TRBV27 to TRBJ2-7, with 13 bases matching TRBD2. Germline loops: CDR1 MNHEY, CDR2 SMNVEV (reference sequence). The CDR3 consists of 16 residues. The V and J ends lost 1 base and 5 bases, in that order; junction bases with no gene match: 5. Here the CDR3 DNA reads TGTGCCAGCAGTTTATTAGGGACTAGCGGGATCAACGAGCAGTACTTC. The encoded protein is CASSLLGTSGINEQYF.

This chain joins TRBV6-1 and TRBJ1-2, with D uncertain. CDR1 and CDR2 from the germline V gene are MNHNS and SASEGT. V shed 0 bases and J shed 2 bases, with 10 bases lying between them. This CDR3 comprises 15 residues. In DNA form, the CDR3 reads TGTGCCAGCAGTGAAGCGGGCAGCCTAAACTATGGCTACACCTTC. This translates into CASSEAGSLNYGYTF.

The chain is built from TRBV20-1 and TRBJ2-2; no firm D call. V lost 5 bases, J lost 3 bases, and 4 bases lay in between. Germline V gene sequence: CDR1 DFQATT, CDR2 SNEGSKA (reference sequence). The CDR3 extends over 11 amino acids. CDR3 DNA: TGCAGTGCTTGGTACACCGGGGAGCTGTTTTTT. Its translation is CSAWYTGELFF.

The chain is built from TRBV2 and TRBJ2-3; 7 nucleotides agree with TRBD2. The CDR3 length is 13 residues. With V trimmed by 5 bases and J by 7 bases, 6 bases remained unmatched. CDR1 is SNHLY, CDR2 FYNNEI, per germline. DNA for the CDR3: TGTGCCAGCAGTACTAGCGCGGGGAATACGCAGTATTTT. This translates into CASSTSAGNTQYF.

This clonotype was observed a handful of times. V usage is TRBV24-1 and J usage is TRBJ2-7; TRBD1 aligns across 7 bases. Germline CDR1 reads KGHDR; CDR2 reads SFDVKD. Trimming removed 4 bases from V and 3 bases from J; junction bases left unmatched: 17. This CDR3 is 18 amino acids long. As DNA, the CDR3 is TGTGCCACCAGTGAAGATAGCCGGATGGACAGGCTTATCTACGAGCAGTACTTC. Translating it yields CATSEDSRMDRLIYEQYF.

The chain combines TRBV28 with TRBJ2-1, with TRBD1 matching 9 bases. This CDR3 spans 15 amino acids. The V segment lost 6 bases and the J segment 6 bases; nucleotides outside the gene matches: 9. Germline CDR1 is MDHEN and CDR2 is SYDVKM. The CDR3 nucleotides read TGTGCCAGCAGCCGGGGGGACAGGGATGTCAATGAGCAGTTCTTC. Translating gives CASSRGDRDVNEQFF.

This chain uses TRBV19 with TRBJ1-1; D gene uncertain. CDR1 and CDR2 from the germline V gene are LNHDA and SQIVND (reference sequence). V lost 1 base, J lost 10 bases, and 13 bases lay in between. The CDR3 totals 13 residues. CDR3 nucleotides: TGTGCCAGTAGTATAGTTACGGACGCAACAGCTTTCTTT. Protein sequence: CASSIVTDATAFF. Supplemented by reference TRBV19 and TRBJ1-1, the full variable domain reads DGGITQSPKYLFRKEGQNVTLSCEQNLNHDAMYWYRQDPGQGLRLIYYSQIVNDFQKGDIAEGYSVSREKKESFPLTVTSAQKNPTAFYLCASSIVTDATAFFGQGTRLTVV.

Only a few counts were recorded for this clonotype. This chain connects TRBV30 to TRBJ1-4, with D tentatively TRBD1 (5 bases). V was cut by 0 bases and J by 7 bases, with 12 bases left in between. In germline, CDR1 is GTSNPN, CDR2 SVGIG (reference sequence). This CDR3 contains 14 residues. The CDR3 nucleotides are TGTGCCTGGAGTGTAGGGCAGGGAGGTGAAAAACTGTTTTTT. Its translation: CAWSVGQGGEKLFF.